This entry features one T cell receptor (beta chain) sequence. Its antigen is not identified. This CDR3 spans 13 amino acids. Trimming took 3 bases from V and 5 from J, leaving 10 bases between them. Germline V CDR1 and CDR2: MDHEN, SYDVKM. This sample is drawn from a study of memory CD4+ T cells and cytomegalovirus serostatus. Study at large: Healthy Belgian adult donors included about nine CMV-positive and around 25 CMV-negative people. Findings and caveats of the study: Each of approximately 73 CMV-associated TCRbeta sequences occurred in one to five individuals. Suggested: most of the CMV-linked TCR signature lies in CD4+ memory cells.

Authors' data handling: Out-of-frame sequences were removed, leaving 2,000,000 or so distinct TCRbeta sequences. Data came from immunoSEQ multiplex PCR; TCRdb stores just in-frame clones and leaves some out. From that table come the V and J calls and clone size; the DNA was used to work out D and trimming. The top ten clones hold about 0.86% of a sample with about 57,000 clones, around 80% of them seen once. Single viable CD3+CD4+CD8-CD45RO+ cells were sorted as the memory CD4+ T cells. The chain uses TRBV28 and TRBJ1-2; weak D call: TRBD1 (5 bases). Material for sequencing was memory CD4+ T cells from blood. This receptor was obtained from an adult in good health and CMV-seronegative. For the CDR3, the DNA is TGTGCCAGCAGTTTCAGGGCAGGGTATGGCTACACCTTC. Amino acid sequence: CASSFRAGYGYTF.